The 2 T cell receptor beta chains reported below all come from one sample, sequenced in a study of T cell responses to AZD1222 COVID-19 vaccine. Here immunoSEQ multiplex PCR was the method, and the copy in TCRdb shows in-frame clones only, minus some. This table holds tens of thousands of clones, approximately 90% found once. The sequencing used peripheral blood, collected 28 days after the second dose of the MenACWY control vaccine. These receptor sequences come from an adult who received the MenACWY meningococcal vaccine as a control.

The chain couples TRBV4-3 to TRBJ1-4; perhaps TRBD1 as D (5 bases). V gave up 4 bases and J gave up 8 bases, with 20 bases separating them. Germline lookup yields CDR1 LGHNA and CDR2 YSLEER. The CDR3 extends over 16 amino acids. In DNA form, the CDR3 reads TGCGCCAGCAGCCGAGAGTCGACAGACCGATGGGAAAAACTGTTTTTT. Translating it yields CASSRESTDRWEKLFF.

In DNA, the CDR3 is TGTGCCAGCGGAACCGTACAAGGTGAAAAACTGTTTTTT. Protein product: CASGTVQGEKLFF. The chain combines TRBV6-5 with TRBJ1-4; no firm D call. Deletions cut 8 bases from V and 7 bases from J, with 14 bases between. This CDR3 spans 13 amino acids. CDR1 is MNHEY and CDR2 is SVGAGI in the germline V gene.